The entry that follows covers one T cell receptor beta chain sequence. The antigen remains undetermined. Clones were sequenced by immunoSEQ multiplex PCR, and TCRdb holds only the in-frame ones, with some missing. The profile covers 170,000 or so clones, with less than 85% appearing a single time and about 17% taken by the ten largest. The trim removed 3 bases at V and 0 bases at J, leaving 6 bases unmatched. The CDR3 totals 17 residues. The germline V gene has CDR1 LNHDA and CDR2 SQIVND (reference sequence). These data belong to a study of cytomegalovirus exposure and HLA in healthy donors. Whole-study context: In a later analysis, it was reported that the roughly 130 validation repertoires had been produced on the same platform as the roughly 700 repertoires belonging to the first cohort.

Findings and limits, study-wide: Rarity marked most TCR sequences, yet some public TCRs occurred in many donors. Cytomegalovirus status, reportedly, was diagnosed with high specificity and sensitivity by the classifier.

The chain employs TRBV19 and TRBJ2-3, with 10 bases that match TRBD2. Sequenced input: PBMCs. This sequence originates from a man younger than 30 in good health and CMV-seropositive. DNA for the CDR3: TGTGCCAGTAGTATCCCCGGACTAGCGGCTAGCACAGATACGCAGTATTTT. Its protein is CASSIPGLAASTDTQYF.